This T cell receptor beta chain appears in the sequencing data of a study of CD4 T cells in relation to SARS-CoV-2 and coronaviruses. The unexposed donors gave CD4+ T cells in 2011-2018, prior to COVID-19. After around nine days of culture, CD4+ T cells were isolated. V trimming: 3 bases; J trimming: 0 bases; junction bases outside the gene matches: 3. The CDR3 totals 15 residues. CDR1 is SGHTA and CDR2 is FQGNSA in the germline V gene. In regard to this clone: Its antigen is unknown.

The protocol was immunoSEQ multiplex PCR, while the TCRdb copy is restricted to in-frame clones and leaves out a portion. The sample lists approximately 12,000 clones, roughly 80% occurring once. Sequences were obtained from CD4+ T cells from PBMCs, cultured in vitro. The genes are TRBV7-2 and TRBJ2-3, with 7 bases aligning to TRBD2. This clonotype originated in a human donor in good health. CDR3 residues: CASSFSGASTDTQYF. DNA of the CDR3: TGTGCCAGCAGCTTCAGCGGGGCAAGCACAGATACGCAGTATTTT.